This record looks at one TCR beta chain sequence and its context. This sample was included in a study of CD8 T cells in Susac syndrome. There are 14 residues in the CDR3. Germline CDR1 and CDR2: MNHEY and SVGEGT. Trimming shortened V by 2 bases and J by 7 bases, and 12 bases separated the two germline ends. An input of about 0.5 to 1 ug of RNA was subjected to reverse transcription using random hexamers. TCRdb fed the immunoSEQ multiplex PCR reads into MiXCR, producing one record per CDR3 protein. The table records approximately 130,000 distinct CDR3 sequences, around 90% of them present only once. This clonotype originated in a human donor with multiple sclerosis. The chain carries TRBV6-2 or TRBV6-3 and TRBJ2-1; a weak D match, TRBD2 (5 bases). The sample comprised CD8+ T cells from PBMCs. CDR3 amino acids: CASSYVGEGNEQFF. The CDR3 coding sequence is TGTGCCAGCAGTTACGTCGGAGAGGGAAATGAGCAGTTCTTC.